The TCR beta chain under discussion was sequenced for a study of T cell responses to AZD1222 COVID-19 vaccine. A remark on this clone: Its antigen is undetermined.

General study points: Clonal diversity was possibly underestimated, and white British individuals and females predominated among donors. Seropositive AZD1222 recipients at baseline numbered only five or six.

Trimming removed 0 bases at V and 4 bases at J, with 5 bases between. Germline lookup yields CDR1 MGHRA and CDR2 YSYEKL. CDR3 length equals 13 residues. The protocol was immunoSEQ multiplex PCR, while the TCRdb copy is restricted to in-frame clones and leaves out a portion. Here the sample spans around 99,000 clones, approximately 86% being singletons. Material: peripheral blood, obtained on day 0 of AZD1222 vaccination. The sequence came from an adult in good health. The V and J genes are TRBV4-1 and TRBJ2-3, with D uncertain. Here the CDR3 reads CASSQDLADTQYF. Here the CDR3 DNA reads TGCGCCAGCAGCCAAGACCTAGCAGATACGCAGTATTTT.